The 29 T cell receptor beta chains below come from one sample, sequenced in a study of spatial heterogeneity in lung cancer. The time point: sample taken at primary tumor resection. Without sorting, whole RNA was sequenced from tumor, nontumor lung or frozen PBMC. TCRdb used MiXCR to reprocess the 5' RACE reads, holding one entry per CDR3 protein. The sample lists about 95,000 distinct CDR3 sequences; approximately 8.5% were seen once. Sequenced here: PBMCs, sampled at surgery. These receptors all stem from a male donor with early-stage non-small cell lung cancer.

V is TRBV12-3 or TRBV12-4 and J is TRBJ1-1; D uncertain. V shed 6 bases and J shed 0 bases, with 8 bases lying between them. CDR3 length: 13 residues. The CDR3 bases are TGTGCCAGCAGGCCCGGGATGAACACTGAAGCTTTCTTT. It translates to CASRPGMNTEAFF.

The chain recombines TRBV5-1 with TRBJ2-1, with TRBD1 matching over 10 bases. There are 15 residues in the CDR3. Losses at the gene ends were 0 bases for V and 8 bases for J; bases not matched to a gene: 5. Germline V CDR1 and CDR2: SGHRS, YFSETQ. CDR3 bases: TGCGCCAGCAGCTTGGCCGGGACAGGGGTGGATGAGCAGTTCTTC. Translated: CASSLAGTGVDEQFF. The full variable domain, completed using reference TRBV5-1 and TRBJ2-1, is KAGVTQTPRYLIKTRGQQVTLSCSPISGHRSVSWYQQTPGQGLQFLFEYFSETQRNKGNFPGRFSGRQFSNSRSEMNVSTLELGDSALYLCASSLAGTGVDEQFFGPGTRLTVL.

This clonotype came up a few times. The CDR3 loop reads CASSETSGAYNEQFF. As DNA, the CDR3 is TGTGCCAGCAGCGAAACTAGCGGGGCCTACAATGAGCAGTTCTTC. V and J are TRBV4-2 and TRBJ2-1; 10 bases agree with TRBD2. The CDR3 loop spans 15 amino acids. The trim removed 5 bases at V and 2 bases at J, leaving 3 bases unmatched. Germline CDR1 reads LGHNA; CDR2 reads YNFKEQ.

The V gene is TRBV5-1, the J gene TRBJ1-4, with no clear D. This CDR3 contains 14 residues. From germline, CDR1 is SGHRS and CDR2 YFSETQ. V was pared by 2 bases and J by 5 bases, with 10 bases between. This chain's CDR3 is CASSFDTGNEKLFF. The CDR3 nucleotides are TGCGCCAGCAGCTTCGATACGGGAAATGAAAAACTGTTTTTT.

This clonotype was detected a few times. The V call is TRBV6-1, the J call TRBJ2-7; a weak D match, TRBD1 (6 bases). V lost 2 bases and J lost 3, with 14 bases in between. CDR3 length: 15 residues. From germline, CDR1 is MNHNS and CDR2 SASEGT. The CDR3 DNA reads TGTGCCAGCAGTGAAAGACAGGACGCTGACTACGAGCAGTACTTC. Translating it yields CASSERQDADYEQYF.

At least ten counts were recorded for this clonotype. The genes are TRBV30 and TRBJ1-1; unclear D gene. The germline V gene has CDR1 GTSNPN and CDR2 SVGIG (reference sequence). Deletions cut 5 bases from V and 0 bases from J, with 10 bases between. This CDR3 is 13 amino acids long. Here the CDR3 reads CAWAPFMNTEAFF. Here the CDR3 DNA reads TGTGCCTGGGCCCCTTTTATGAACACTGAAGCTTTCTTT. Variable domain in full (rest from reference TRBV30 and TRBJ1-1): SQTIHQWPATLVQPVGSPLSLECTVEGTSNPNLYWYRQAAGRGLQLLFYSVGIGQISSEVPQNLSASRPQDRQFILSSKKLLLSDSGFYLCAWAPFMNTEAFFGQGTRLTVV.

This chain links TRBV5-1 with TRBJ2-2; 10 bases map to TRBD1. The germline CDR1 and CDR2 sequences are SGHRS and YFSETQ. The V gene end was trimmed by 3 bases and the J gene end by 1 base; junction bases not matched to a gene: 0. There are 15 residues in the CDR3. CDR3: CASSWDRGNTGELFF. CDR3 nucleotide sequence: TGCGCCAGCAGCTGGGACAGGGGGAACACCGGGGAGCTGTTTTTT.

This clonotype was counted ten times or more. CDR3 region: CAISVSGTPYEQYF. The CDR3 DNA follows: TGTGCCATCAGTGTATCAGGGACCCCCTACGAGCAGTACTTC. The gene calls are TRBV10-3 and TRBJ2-7; D may match TRBD1 or TRBD2 (5 bases each). This CDR3 is 14 amino acids long. Between the trimmed V and J ends, which lost 4 bases and 2 bases, there was a span of 12 bases. The germline V gene has CDR1 ENHRY and CDR2 SYGVKD.

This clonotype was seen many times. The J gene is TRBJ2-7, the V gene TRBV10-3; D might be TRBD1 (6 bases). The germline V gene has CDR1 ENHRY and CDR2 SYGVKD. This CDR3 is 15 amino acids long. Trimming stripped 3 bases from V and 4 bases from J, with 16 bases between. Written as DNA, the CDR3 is TGTGCCATCAGTGATACCGACAGGCTGGGGTACGAGCAGTACTTC. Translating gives CAISDTDRLGYEQYF.

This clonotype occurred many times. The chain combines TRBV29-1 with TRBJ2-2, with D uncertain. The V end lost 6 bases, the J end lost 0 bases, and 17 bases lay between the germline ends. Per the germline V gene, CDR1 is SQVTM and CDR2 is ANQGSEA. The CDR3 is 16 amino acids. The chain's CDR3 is CSVNPSPTTNTGELFF. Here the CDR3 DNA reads TGCAGCGTAAACCCAAGTCCCACTACGAACACCGGGGAGCTGTTTTTT.

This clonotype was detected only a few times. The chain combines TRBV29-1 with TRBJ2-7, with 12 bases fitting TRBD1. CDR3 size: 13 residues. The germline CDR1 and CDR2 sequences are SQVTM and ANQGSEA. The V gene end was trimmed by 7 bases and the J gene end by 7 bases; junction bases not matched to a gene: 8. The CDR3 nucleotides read TGCAGCGCCCCGGGACAGGGGGCTGGGGAGCAGTACTTC. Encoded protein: CSAPGQGAGEQYF.

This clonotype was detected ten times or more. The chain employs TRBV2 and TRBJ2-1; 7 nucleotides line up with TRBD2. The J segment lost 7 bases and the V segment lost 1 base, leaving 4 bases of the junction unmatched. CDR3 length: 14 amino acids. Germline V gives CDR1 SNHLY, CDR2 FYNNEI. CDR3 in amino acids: CASSEGGGVNEQFF. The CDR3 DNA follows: TGTGCCAGCAGTGAAGGGGGAGGGGTTAATGAGCAGTTCTTC.

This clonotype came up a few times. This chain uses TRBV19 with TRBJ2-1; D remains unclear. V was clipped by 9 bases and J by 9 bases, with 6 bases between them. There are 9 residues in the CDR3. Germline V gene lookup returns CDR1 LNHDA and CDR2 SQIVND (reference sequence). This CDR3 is CASRGEQFF. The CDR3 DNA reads TGTGCCAGCCGAGGTGAGCAGTTCTTC.

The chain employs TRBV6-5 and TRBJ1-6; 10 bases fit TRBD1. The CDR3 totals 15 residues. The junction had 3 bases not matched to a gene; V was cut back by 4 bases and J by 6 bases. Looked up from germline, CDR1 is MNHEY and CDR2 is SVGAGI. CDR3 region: CASSSGQGINSPLHF. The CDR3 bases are TGTGCCAGCAGTTCGGGACAGGGGATTAATTCACCCCTCCACTTT.

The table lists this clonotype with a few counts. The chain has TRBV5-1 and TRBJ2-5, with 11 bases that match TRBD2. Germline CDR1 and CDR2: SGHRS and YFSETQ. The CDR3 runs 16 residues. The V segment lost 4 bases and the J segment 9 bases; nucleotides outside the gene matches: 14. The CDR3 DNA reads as TGCGCCAGCAGCCGTGGAGGAAGGGGGACTAGCGGCCCCCAGTACTTC. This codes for CASSRGGRGTSGPQYF.

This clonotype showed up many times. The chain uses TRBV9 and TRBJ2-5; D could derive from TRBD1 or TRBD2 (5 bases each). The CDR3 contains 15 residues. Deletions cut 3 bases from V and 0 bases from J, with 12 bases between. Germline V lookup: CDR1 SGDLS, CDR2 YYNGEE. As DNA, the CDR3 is TGTGCCAGCAGCGGAGGGGTGACGTACCAAGAGACCCAGTACTTC. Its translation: CASSGGVTYQETQYF.

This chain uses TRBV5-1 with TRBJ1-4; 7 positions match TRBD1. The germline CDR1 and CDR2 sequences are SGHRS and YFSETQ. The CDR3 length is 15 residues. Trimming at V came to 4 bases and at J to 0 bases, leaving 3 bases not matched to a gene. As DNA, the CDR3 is TGCGCCAGCAGCCCGGACAGGCCAACTAATGAAAAACTGTTTTTT. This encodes CASSPDRPTNEKLFF.

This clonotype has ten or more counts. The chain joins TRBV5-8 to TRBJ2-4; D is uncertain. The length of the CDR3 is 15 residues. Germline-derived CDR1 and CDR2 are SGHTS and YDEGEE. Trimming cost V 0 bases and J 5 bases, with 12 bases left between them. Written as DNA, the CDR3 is TGTGCCAGCAGCTTGGATTATTTCCTACAAAACATTCAGTACTTC. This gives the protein CASSLDYFLQNIQYF.

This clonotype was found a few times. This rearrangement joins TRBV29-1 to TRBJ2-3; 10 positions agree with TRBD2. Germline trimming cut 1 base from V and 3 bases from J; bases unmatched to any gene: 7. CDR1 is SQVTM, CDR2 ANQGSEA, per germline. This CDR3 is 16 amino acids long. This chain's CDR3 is CSVEGLGAGGTDTQYF. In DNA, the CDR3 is TGCAGCGTTGAAGGTTTAGGAGCGGGGGGGACAGATACGCAGTATTTT.

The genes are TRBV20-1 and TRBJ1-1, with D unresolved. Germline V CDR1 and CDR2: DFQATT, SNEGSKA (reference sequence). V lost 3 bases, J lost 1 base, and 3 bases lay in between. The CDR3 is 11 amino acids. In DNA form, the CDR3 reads TGCAGTGCTAGGCCGAACACTGAAGCTTTCTTT. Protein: CSARPNTEAFF.

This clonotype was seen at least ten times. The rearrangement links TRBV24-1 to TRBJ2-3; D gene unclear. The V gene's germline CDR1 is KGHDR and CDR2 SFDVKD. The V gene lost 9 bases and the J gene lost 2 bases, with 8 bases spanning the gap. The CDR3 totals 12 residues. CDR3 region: CATGDLTDTQYF. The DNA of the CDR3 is TGTGCCACCGGGGATCTCACAGATACGCAGTATTTT.

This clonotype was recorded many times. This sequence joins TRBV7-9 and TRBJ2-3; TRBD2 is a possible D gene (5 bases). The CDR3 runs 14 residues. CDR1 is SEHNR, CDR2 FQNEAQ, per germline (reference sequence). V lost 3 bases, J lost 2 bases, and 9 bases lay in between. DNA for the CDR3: TGTGCCAGCAGCTTCCCGGGAATCACAGATACGCAGTATTTT. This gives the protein CASSFPGITDTQYF.

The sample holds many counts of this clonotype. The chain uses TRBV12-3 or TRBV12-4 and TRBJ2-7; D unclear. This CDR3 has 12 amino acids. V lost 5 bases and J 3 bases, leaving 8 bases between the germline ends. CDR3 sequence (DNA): TGTGCCAGCAGTCAAGACATCTACGAGCAGTACTTC. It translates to CASSQDIYEQYF.

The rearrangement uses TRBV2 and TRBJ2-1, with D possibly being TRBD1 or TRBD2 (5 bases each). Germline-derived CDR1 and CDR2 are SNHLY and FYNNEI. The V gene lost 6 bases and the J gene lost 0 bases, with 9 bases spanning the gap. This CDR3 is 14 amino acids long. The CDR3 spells CASRGPSSYNEQFF. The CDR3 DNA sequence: TGTGCCAGCAGGGGACCAAGCTCCTACAATGAGCAGTTCTTC. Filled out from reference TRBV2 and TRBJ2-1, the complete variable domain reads EPEVTQTPSHQVTQMGQEVILRCVPISNHLYFYWYRQILGQKVEFLVSFYNNEISEKSEIFDDQFSVERPDGSNFTLKIRSTKLEDSAMYFCASRGPSSYNEQFFGPGTRLTVL.

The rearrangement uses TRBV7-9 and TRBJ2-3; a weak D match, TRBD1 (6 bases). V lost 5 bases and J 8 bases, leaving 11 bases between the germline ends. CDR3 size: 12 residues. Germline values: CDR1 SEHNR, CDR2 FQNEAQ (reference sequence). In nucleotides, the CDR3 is TGTGCCAGCAGCGAGACAGGACTTACGCAGTATTTT. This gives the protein CASSETGLTQYF.

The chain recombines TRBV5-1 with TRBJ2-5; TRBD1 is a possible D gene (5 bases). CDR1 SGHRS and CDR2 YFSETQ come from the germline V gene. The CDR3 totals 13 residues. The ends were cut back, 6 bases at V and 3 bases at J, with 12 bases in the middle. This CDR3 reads CASNTPGKETQYF. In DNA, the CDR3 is TGCGCCAGCAACACCCCAGGGAAAGAGACCCAGTACTTC.

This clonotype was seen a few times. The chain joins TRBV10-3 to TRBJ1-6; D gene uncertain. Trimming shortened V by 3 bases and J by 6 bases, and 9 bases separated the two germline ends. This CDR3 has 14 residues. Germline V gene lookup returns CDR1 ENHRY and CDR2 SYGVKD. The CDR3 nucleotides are TGTGCCATCAGTGAAATCGCGGGTAATTCACCCCTCCACTTT. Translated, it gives CAISEIAGNSPLHF.

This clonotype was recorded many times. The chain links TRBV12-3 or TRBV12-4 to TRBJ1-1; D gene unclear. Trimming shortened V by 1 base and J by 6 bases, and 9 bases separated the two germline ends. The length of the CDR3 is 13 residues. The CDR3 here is CASSLGKGAEAFF. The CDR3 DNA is TGTGCCAGCAGTTTAGGGAAAGGCGCTGAAGCTTTCTTT.

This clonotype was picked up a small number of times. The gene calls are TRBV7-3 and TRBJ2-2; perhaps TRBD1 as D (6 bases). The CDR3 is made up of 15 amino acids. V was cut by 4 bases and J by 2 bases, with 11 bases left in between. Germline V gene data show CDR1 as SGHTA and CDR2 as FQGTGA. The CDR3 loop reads CASSSAQGNTGELFF. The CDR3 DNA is TGTGCCAGCAGCTCTGCACAGGGAAACACCGGGGAGCTGTTTTTT. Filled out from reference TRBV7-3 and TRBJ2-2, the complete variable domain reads GAGVSQTPSNKVTEKGKYVELRCDPISGHTALYWYRQSLGQGPEFLIYFQGTGAADDSGLPNDRFFAVRPEGSVSTLKIQRTERGDSAVYLCASSSAQGNTGELFFGEGSRLTVL.